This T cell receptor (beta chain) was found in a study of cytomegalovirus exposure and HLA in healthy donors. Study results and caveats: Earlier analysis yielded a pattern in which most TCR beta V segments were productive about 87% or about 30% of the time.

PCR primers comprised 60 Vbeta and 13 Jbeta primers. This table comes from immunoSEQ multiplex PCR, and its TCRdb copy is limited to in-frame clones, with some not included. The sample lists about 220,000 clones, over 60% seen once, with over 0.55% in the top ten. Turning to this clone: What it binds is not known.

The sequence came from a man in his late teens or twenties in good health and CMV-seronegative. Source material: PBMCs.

The CDR3 loop is CASKAGPNTEAFF. The CDR3 DNA reads TGTGCCAGCAAAGCAGGGCCGAACACTGAAGCTTTCTTT. The rearrangement links TRBV2 to TRBJ1-1, with TRBD1 as a possible D gene (5 bases). The CDR3 extends over 13 amino acids. V gave up 7 bases and J gave up 1 base, with 10 bases separating them. Germline loops: CDR1 SNHLY, CDR2 FYNNEI.